These 31 T cell receptor beta chains were sequenced from one sample in a study of beta chain features in type 1 diabetes. Study-wide results and caveats: When Type 1 diabetes patients were examined, their TCRB CDR3s proved moderately but significantly shorter in all four CD4+ subsets.

cDNA synthesis used the whole RNA isolate, giving expressed TCRB sequences. This table comes from immunoSEQ multiplex PCR, and its TCRdb copy is limited to in-frame clones, with some not included. The sample lists about 29,000 clones; less than 60% were seen once. Their cognate antigens are unknown. The sample was Tregs from blood. All receptors come from a woman aged 18 to 35 with type 1 diabetes.

The chain has TRBV29-1 and TRBJ2-2; perhaps TRBD1 as D (6 bases). V dropped 3 bases and J dropped 6 bases, with 14 bases sitting between them. The CDR3 contains 14 residues. In germline, CDR1 is SQVTM, CDR2 ANQGSEA. CDR3 nucleotides: TGCAGCGTTGACGAATCAGGGGTTGCCGGGGAGCTGTTTTTT. It is translated as CSVDESGVAGELFF.

This chain links TRBV20-1 with TRBJ1-4; D perhaps matches TRBD1 (5 bases). Germline CDR1 DFQATT, CDR2 SNEGSKA (reference sequence). V shed 1 base and J shed 10 bases, with 7 bases lying between them. This CDR3 spans 11 amino acids. CDR3 nucleotide sequence: TGCAGTGCTAGAGCCGGGGGAAAACTGTTTTTT. Encoded protein: CSARAGGKLFF.

The gene calls are TRBV29-1 and TRBJ1-1; no reliable D call. The V gene lost 7 bases and the J gene lost 1 base, with 16 bases spanning the gap. CDR3 length: 14 amino acids. From germline, CDR1 is SQVTM and CDR2 ANQGSEA. The CDR3 DNA is TGCAGCGGTCGGGGTATTCCATCGAACACTGAAGCTTTCTTT. Amino acid sequence: CSGRGIPSNTEAFF. The complete variable domain, with remaining parts taken from reference TRBV29-1 and TRBJ1-1, reads SAVISQKPSRDICQRGTSLTIQCQVDSQVTMMFWYRQQPGQSLTLIATANQGSEATYESGFVIDKFPISRPNLTFSTLTVSNMSPEDSSIYLCSGRGIPSNTEAFFGQGTRLTVV.

The V call is TRBV18, the J call TRBJ2-1, with 11 bases aligning to TRBD2. CDR1 is KGHSH and CDR2 is LQKENI in the germline V gene. J gave up 1 base and V 5 bases, and 1 base lay outside the gene matches. The CDR3 covers 15 residues. This CDR3 reads CASSIAGGSYNEQFF. CDR3 sequence (DNA): TGTGCCAGCTCAATAGCGGGAGGGTCCTACAATGAGCAGTTCTTC. Complete variable domain (other parts from reference TRBV18 and TRBJ2-1): NAGVMQNPRHLVRRRGQEARLRCSPMKGHSHVYWYRQLPEEGLKFMVYLQKENIIDESGMPKERFSAEFPKEGPSILRIQQVVRGDSAAYFCASSIAGGSYNEQFFGPGTRLTVL.

The genes are TRBV28 and TRBJ1-5; TRBD1 aligns across 7 bases. The J segment lost 2 bases and the V segment lost 7 bases, leaving 5 bases of the junction unmatched. CDR3 length equals 14 residues. CDR1 and CDR2 (germline): MDHEN, SYDVKM. The CDR3 sequence: CASTPGGGNQPQHF. CDR3 DNA: TGTGCCAGCACCCCAGGGGGAGGCAATCAGCCCCAGCATTTT.

The chain couples TRBV29-1 to TRBJ2-7, with TRBD1 matching over 11 bases. J gave up 3 bases and V 4 bases, and 5 bases lay outside the gene matches. This CDR3 contains 14 residues. From germline, CDR1 is SQVTM and CDR2 ANQGSEA. This CDR3 is CSVVDGTGGYEQYF. CDR3 nucleotides: TGCAGCGTTGTGGATGGGACAGGGGGCTACGAGCAGTACTTC.

This sequence joins TRBV28 and TRBJ2-1; no reliable D call. CDR3 length equals 14 residues. V gave up 8 bases and J gave up 5 bases, with 16 bases separating them. CDR1 is MDHEN, CDR2 SYDVKM, per germline. CDR3 sequence reads: CASHFETQHNEQFF. As DNA, the CDR3 is TGTGCCAGCCATTTTGAGACTCAGCACAATGAGCAGTTCTTC.

V and J are TRBV7-2 and TRBJ2-3; 8 bases fit TRBD2. Germline V gene lookup returns CDR1 SGHTA and CDR2 FQGNSA. After removal of 5 bases from V and 4 bases from J, the junction contained 8 bases not matched to a gene. CDR3 size: 15 residues. CDR3 sequence: CASSHREGRADTQYF. CDR3 coding DNA: TGTGCCAGCAGCCATCGGGAGGGCCGTGCAGATACGCAGTATTTT.

The chain recombines TRBV29-1 with TRBJ1-2, with D maybe TRBD1 (6 bases). From germline, CDR1 is SQVTM and CDR2 ANQGSEA. The CDR3 is 12 amino acids. V was shortened by 3 bases and J by 8 bases, with 13 bases between the two germline ends. CDR3 in DNA: TGCAGCGTTGATATAAACAGGGCGGGCTACACCTTC. This translates into CSVDINRAGYTF.

The chain links TRBV28 to TRBJ1-5; no clear D gene. The CDR3 is made up of 12 amino acids. V lost 2 bases and J 6 bases, leaving 5 bases between the germline ends. The V gene's germline CDR1 is MDHEN and CDR2 SYDVKM. This chain's CDR3 is CASSLLGQPQHF. DNA for the CDR3: TGTGCCAGCAGTTTACTCGGTCAGCCCCAGCATTTT. The full variable domain, its missing parts supplied by reference TRBV28 and TRBJ1-5, is DVKVTQSSRYLVKRTGEKVFLECVQDMDHENMFWYRQDPGLGLRLIYFSYDVKMKEKGDIPEGYSVSREKKERFSLILESASTNQTSMYLCASSLLGQPQHFGDGTRLSIL.

The chain couples TRBV10-1 to TRBJ2-1, with D possibly matching TRBD2 (6 bases). This CDR3 contains 14 residues. Per germline, CDR1 WNHNN and CDR2 SYGVQD (reference sequence). V was clipped by 5 bases and J by 6 bases, with 14 bases between them. CDR3 sequence reads: CASSRGEESNEQFF. The CDR3 DNA sequence: TGCGCCAGCAGTCGAGGGGAGGAGAGCAATGAGCAGTTCTTC.

In this sample, this clone turned up a few times. The J gene is TRBJ2-5, the V gene TRBV7-6; 11 positions match TRBD2. With 3 bases clipped from V and 5 bases from J, the junction kept 5 bases outside the gene matches. CDR1 and CDR2 (germline): SGHVS, FNYEAQ. The length of the CDR3 is 15 residues. The CDR3 sequence: CASSFWASGRETQYF. The DNA of the CDR3 is TGTGCCAGCAGCTTTTGGGCTAGCGGGAGGGAGACCCAGTACTTC.

This chain connects TRBV10-3 to TRBJ2-1; 9 positions match TRBD1. Unmatched junction bases numbered 11, after V lost 6 bases and J lost 8 bases. The germline gives CDR1 ENHRY, CDR2 SYGVKD. This CDR3 spans 15 amino acids. The CDR3 DNA sequence: TGTGCCATCAGGACCGACCGGGACAGGGTTGATGAGCAGTTCTTC. Translating gives CAIRTDRDRVDEQFF.

This sequence joins TRBV11-2 and TRBJ2-7, with a possible D match to TRBD1 (6 bases). The CDR3 is 15 amino acids. Trimming stripped 5 bases from V and 4 bases from J, with 18 bases between. Germline V gene data show CDR1 as SGHAT and CDR2 as FQNNGV. The CDR3 sequence is CASSPRQERFYEQYV. The CDR3 DNA sequence: TGTGCCAGCAGCCCCCGACAGGAAAGGTTTTACGAGCAGTACGTC.

The rearrangement uses TRBV11-2 and TRBJ2-3; maybe TRBD1 (5 bases). Germline V gene lookup returns CDR1 SGHAT and CDR2 FQNNGV. Deletions cut 0 bases from V and 5 bases from J, with 9 bases between. The CDR3 length is 14 residues. The CDR3 DNA is TGTGCCAGCAGCTTAGATCAGGGCCTAGATACGCAGTATTTT. Protein sequence: CASSLDQGLDTQYF.

V and J are TRBV28 and TRBJ1-1, with TRBD1 matching over 9 bases. The length of the CDR3 is 15 residues. Germline V gives CDR1 MDHEN, CDR2 SYDVKM. Trimming took 2 bases from V and 3 from J; bases not matched to a gene: 4. CDR3 nucleotide sequence: TGTGCCAGCAGTTTACTGGGACAGGGCTACACTGAAGCTTTCTTT. This translates into CASSLLGQGYTEAFF.

The chain employs TRBV6-6 and TRBJ1-2; D gene unclear. Germline assignment: CDR1 MNHNY and CDR2 SVGAGI (reference sequence). Deletions cut 2 bases from V and 1 base from J, with 5 bases between. CDR3 length: 13 residues. DNA for the CDR3: TGTGCCAGCAGTTACACGGGTAACTATGGCTACACCTTC. Protein sequence: CASSYTGNYGYTF.

The chain joins TRBV18 to TRBJ1-1, with 7 bases fitting TRBD1. Germline lookup yields CDR1 KGHSH and CDR2 LQKENI. The CDR3 sequence is 13 residues long. Unmatched junction bases numbered 5, after V lost 3 bases and J lost 7 bases. Written as DNA, the CDR3 is TGTGCCAGCTCACCTAGACAGGGCGGTGAAGCTTTCTTT. This codes for CASSPRQGGEAFF.

The chain joins TRBV9 to TRBJ2-2, with a possible D match to TRBD2 (5 bases). V was trimmed by 0 bases and J by 4 bases, leaving 13 bases between them. Germline V gene data show CDR1 as SGDLS and CDR2 as YYNGEE. The length of the CDR3 is 16 residues. The CDR3 spells CASSVAGSRSTGELFF. DNA of the CDR3: TGTGCCAGCAGCGTAGCTGGGAGTAGGAGCACCGGGGAGCTGTTTTTT.

The V gene is TRBV7-8, the J gene TRBJ2-7; 7 bases are a match to TRBD1. Trimming cost V 3 bases and J 4 bases; bases outside gene matches: 3. The CDR3 is 13 residues long. Germline CDR1 and CDR2: SGHVS and FQNEAQ. CDR3 nucleotide sequence: TGTGCCAGCAGCTTGTTACAGGGGTACGAGCAGTACGTC. Protein: CASSLLQGYEQYV.

V gene TRBV9 combines with J gene TRBJ2-2; D ambiguous. Deletions cut 0 bases from V and 0 bases from J, with 6 bases between. The CDR3 spans 15 residues. Germline V gene data show CDR1 as SGDLS and CDR2 as YYNGEE. The CDR3 protein is CASSVESANTGELFF. CDR3 bases: TGTGCCAGCAGCGTAGAGTCGGCGAACACCGGGGAGCTGTTTTTT.

This chain links TRBV19 with TRBJ2-2, with 10 bases fitting TRBD2. CDR1 is LNHDA, CDR2 SQIVND, per germline (reference sequence). The CDR3 runs 14 residues. V lost 7 bases and J lost 8; bases outside the gene matches: 7. CDR3 sequence (DNA): TGTGCCAGTAAAGTACTAGCGGGAACAGGGGAGCTGTTTTTT. It encodes CASKVLAGTGELFF. Together with reference TRBV19 and TRBJ2-2, the CDR3 gives the full variable domain: DGGITQSPKYLFRKEGQNVTLSCEQNLNHDAMYWYRQDPGQGLRLIYYSQIVNDFQKGDIAEGYSVSREKKESFPLTVTSAQKNPTAFYLCASKVLAGTGELFFGEGSRLTVL.

V is TRBV27 and J is TRBJ2-5, with no clear D. Trimming removed 0 bases from V and 2 bases from J, with 4 bases in between. Germline CDR1 reads MNHEY; CDR2 reads SMNVEV (reference sequence). The CDR3 contains 13 residues. CDR3 sequence: CASSLSRQETQYF. The CDR3 DNA sequence: TGTGCCAGCAGTTTATCGCGACAAGAGACCCAGTACTTC.

The V call is TRBV5-1, the J call TRBJ2-1; 10 nucleotides line up with TRBD2. The junction had 3 bases not matched to a gene; V was cut back by 4 bases and J by 8 bases. Germline V gene sequence: CDR1 SGHRS, CDR2 YFSETQ. This CDR3 is 13 amino acids long. In DNA, the CDR3 is TGCGCCAGCAGCCGGGGACTAGCGTATGAGCAGTTCTTC. It encodes CASSRGLAYEQFF. The full variable domain, in which reference TRBV5-1 and TRBJ2-1 provide the parts outside the CDR3, is KAGVTQTPRYLIKTRGQQVTLSCSPISGHRSVSWYQQTPGQGLQFLFEYFSETQRNKGNFPGRFSGRQFSNSRSEMNVSTLELGDSALYLCASSRGLAYEQFFGPGTRLTVL.

This clone appeared a few times. The CDR3 sequence is CASSWGLAGGGEQFF. CDR3 coding DNA: TGCGCCAGCAGCTGGGGACTAGCGGGAGGGGGTGAGCAGTTCTTC. This chain uses TRBV5-1 with TRBJ2-1, with 16 bases matching TRBD2. The CDR3 extends over 15 amino acids. CDR1 and CDR2 (germline): SGHRS, YFSETQ. Trimming cost V 3 bases and J 9 bases; bases outside gene matches: 3. The whole variable domain, remainder taken from reference TRBV5-1 and TRBJ2-1, is KAGVTQTPRYLIKTRGQQVTLSCSPISGHRSVSWYQQTPGQGLQFLFEYFSETQRNKGNFPGRFSGRQFSNSRSEMNVSTLELGDSALYLCASSWGLAGGGEQFFGPGTRLTVL.

This clone was counted a few times. V is TRBV30 and J is TRBJ2-1, with 9 positions matching TRBD1. Trimming removed 4 bases from V and 3 bases from J; junction bases left unmatched: 7. CDR3 size: 15 residues. The germline gives CDR1 GTSNPN, CDR2 SVGIG (reference sequence). DNA of the CDR3: TGTGCCTGGAAGCCTCGGGACAGGGACTACAATGAGCAGTTCTTC. This sequence encodes CAWKPRDRDYNEQFF.

The CDR3 loop reads CASSFLLANQETQYF. The CDR3 DNA reads as TGTGCCAGCAGCTTTCTTCTAGCGAACCAAGAGACCCAGTACTTC. The chain uses TRBV7-2 and TRBJ2-5, with a possible D match to TRBD2 (6 bases). This CDR3 is 15 amino acids long. Looked up from germline, CDR1 is SGHTA and CDR2 is FQGNSA. Trimming pared 3 bases from V and 0 bases from J, leaving 11 bases between.

The chain couples TRBV29-1 to TRBJ2-3, with 14 bases matching TRBD2. This CDR3 has 15 amino acids. V shed 4 bases and J 11 bases; nucleotides not matched to a gene: 11. The germline CDR1 and CDR2 sequences are SQVTM and ANQGSEA. Here the CDR3 reads CSVVATSGRARGQYF. The CDR3 region has the DNA TGCAGCGTTGTAGCGACTAGCGGGAGGGCCCGGGGGCAGTATTTT.

This rearrangement joins TRBV2 to TRBJ1-2, with D tentatively TRBD1 (6 bases). The CDR3 covers 13 residues. In germline, CDR1 is SNHLY, CDR2 FYNNEI. Between the trimmed V and J ends, which lost 4 bases and 7 bases, there was a span of 13 bases. As DNA, the CDR3 is TGTGCCAGCAGTGTTGGCAGGGGTGGTGGCTACACCTTC. Translation gives CASSVGRGGGYTF.

This clone was seen only once. The gene calls are TRBV5-4 and TRBJ1-2; a weak D match, TRBD1 (5 bases). The length of the CDR3 is 15 residues. CDR1 and CDR2 (germline): SGHNT, YYREEE (reference sequence). Trimming pared 0 bases from V and 7 bases from J, leaving 16 bases between. CDR3 sequence reads: CASSLDVGRGFGYTF. For the CDR3, the DNA is TGTGCCAGCAGCTTGGACGTTGGGAGGGGCTTTGGCTACACCTTC.

In regard to this clone: The junction departs from the called germline gene at one end, perhaps through a read error. V is TRBV7-2 and J is TRBJ1-2; D possibly corresponds to TRBD1 (6 bases). This CDR3 comprises 15 residues. In germline, CDR1 is SGHTA, CDR2 FQGNSA. This CDR3 is CASSSPGTPRHGHTF. CDR3 bases: TGTGCCAGCAGCTCGCCCGGGACACCCAGACATGGCCACACCTTC.